This TCR beta chain was recovered during a study of blood T cell repertoires in COVID-19. As for the study in general: Spain, Italy and the United States supplied samples that represented acute and convalescent COVID-19. PBMCs, B-cell-depleted T cells, or T cells provided the cDNA or gDNA that made up the material.

The CDR3 consists of 18 residues. The germline V gene has CDR1 SGHAT and CDR2 FQNNGV. Trimming removed 0 bases at V and 6 bases at J, with 18 bases between. Profiling relied on immunoSEQ multiplex PCR, and the TCRdb table lists in-frame clones only, not all of them. Here the sample spans about 300,000 clones, about 85% being singletons. Cohorts were based on clinical histories the participants reported. Two consecutive negative NP/OP PCR tests, clearance, or resolved symptoms defined Cohort 3 recovery. This chain links TRBV11-2 with TRBJ1-6; D might be TRBD1 (6 bases). The sequence derives from a woman aged 50 to 60 who had recovered from COVID-19. The specimen was PBMCs or T cells enriched from blood (not recorded which). Written as DNA, the CDR3 is TGTGCCAGCAGCTTAGATCATTCGGGGGGCAGGGGTAATTCACCCCTCCACTTT. The encoded protein is CASSLDHSGGRGNSPLHF.